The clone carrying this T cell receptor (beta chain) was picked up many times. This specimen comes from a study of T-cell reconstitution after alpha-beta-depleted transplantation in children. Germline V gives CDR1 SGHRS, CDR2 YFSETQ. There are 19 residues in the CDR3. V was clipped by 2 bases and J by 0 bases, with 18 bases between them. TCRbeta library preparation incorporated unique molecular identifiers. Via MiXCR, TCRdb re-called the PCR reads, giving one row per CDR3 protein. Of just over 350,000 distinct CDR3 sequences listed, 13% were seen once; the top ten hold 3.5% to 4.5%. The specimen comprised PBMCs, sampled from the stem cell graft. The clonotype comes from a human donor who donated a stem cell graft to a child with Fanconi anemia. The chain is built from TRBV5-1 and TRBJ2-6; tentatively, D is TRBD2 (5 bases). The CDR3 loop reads CASSLGFGSTSSGANVLTF. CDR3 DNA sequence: TGCGCCAGCAGCTTAGGATTCGGGTCAACTAGCTCTGGGGCCAACGTCCTGACTTTC.